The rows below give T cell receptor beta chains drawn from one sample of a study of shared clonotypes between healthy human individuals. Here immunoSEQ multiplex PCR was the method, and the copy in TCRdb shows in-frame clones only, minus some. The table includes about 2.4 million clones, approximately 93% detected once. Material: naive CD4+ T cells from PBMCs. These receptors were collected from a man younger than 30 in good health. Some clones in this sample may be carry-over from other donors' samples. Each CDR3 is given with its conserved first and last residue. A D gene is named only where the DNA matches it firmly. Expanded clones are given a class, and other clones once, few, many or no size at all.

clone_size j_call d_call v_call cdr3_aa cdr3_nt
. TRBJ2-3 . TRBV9 CASSVVGQGWADTQYF TGTGCCAGCAGCGTAGTAGGGCAGGGTTGGGCAGATACGCAGTATTTT
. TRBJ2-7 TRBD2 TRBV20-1 CSGLGGYEQYF TGCAGTGGGTTGGGAGGGTACGAGCAGTACTTC
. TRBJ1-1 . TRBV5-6 CASSLVSEWAAFF TGTGCCAGCAGCTTGGTCTCGGAATGGGCCGCTTTCTTT
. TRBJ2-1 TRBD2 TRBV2 CASTQREYNEQFF TGTGCCAGCACCCAGCGGGAGTACAATGAGCAGTTCTTC
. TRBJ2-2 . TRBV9 CASSVRGTNTGELFF TGTGCCAGCAGCGTACGGGGTACGAACACCGGGGAGCTGTTTTTT
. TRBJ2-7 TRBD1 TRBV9 CASSAMGQGYEQYF TGTGCCAGCAGCGCAATGGGACAGGGTTACGAGCAGTACTTC
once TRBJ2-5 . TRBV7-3 CASSLGIPTQETQYF TGTGCCAGCAGCTTAGGTATACCCACTCAAGAGACCCAGTACTTC
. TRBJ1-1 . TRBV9 CASSVTGNTEAFF TGTGCCAGCAGCGTTACCGGGAACACTGAAGCTTTCTTT
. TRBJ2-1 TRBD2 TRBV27 CATSRLAEAYNEQFF TGTGCCACCAGCCGACTAGCGGAGGCCTACAATGAGCAGTTCTTC
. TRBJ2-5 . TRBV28 CASSPPRVVGETQYF TGTGCCAGCAGTCCTCCGCGGGTCGTAGGGGAGACCCAGTACTTC
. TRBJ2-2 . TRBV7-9 CANGMNTGELFF TGTGCCAACGGAATGAACACCGGGGAGCTGTTTTTT
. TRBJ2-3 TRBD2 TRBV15 CATSRDQPGLAGASTYF TGTGCCACCAGCAGAGACCAACCGGGACTAGCGGGAGCGTCGACGTATTTT
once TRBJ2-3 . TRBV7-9 CASSLGTSYLSDTQYF TGTGCCAGCAGCTTAGGAACTAGCTATCTTTCGGATACGCAGTATTTT
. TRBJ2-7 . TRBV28 CASSPPGGQGRLNEQYF TGTGCCAGCAGCCCCCCCGGGGGGCAGGGTAGGTTGAACGAGCAGTACTTC
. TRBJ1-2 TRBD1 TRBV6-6 CASLGQGKPNYGYTF TGTGCCAGCCTGGGACAGGGGAAACCTAACTATGGCTACACCTTC
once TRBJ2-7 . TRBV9 CASSRESRPDGEQYF TGTGCCAGCAGCCGCGAATCTCGACCGGACGGGGAGCAGTACTTC
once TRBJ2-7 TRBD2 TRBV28 CASSTRQGLAYEQYF TGTGCCAGCAGTACCCGACAGGGACTAGCTTACGAGCAGTACTTC
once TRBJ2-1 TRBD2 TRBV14 CASSSTSGAYNEQFF TGTGCCAGCAGCTCGACTAGCGGGGCATACAATGAGCAGTTCTTC
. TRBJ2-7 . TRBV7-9 CASSLIGSDYEQYF TGTGCCAGCAGCCTAATAGGCTCAGACTACGAGCAGTACTTC
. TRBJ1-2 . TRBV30 CAWSLDGGYTF TGTGCCTGGAGCCTGGATGGCGGCTACACCTTC
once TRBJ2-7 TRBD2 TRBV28 CASLPSTSGYEQYF TGTGCCAGCCTCCCTTCGACTAGCGGGTACGAGCAGTACTTC
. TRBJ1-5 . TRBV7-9 CASSPSGSNQPQHF TGTGCCAGCAGCCCCTCAGGGTCCAATCAGCCCCAGCATTTT
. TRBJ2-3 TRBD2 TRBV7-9 CASSRGTSGITDTQYF TGTGCCAGCAGCCGCGGGACTAGCGGAATTACAGATACGCAGTATTTT
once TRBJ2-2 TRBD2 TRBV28 CASSFPPGGSESGGNTGELFF TGTGCCAGCAGTTTTCCACCTGGTGGTAGTGAAAGCGGGGGAAACACCGGGGAGCTGTTTTTT
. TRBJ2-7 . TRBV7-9 CASSDRIYEQYF TGTGCCAGCAGCGACAGGATCTACGAGCAGTACTTC
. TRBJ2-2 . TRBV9 CASSPARAGELFF TGTGCCAGCAGCCCCGCCCGGGCTGGGGAGCTGTTTTTT
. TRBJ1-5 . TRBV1 CTSSRSRRRQGYQPQHF TGCACCAGCAGCCGATCCCGCCGTCGACAGGGCTATCAGCCCCAGCATTTT
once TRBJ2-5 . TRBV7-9 CASSQRGTQAQETQYF TGTGCCAGCAGCCAAAGGGGGACTCAGGCCCAAGAGACCCAGTACTTC
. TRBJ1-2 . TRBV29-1 CSVEGGHPPIYGYTF TGCAGCGTTGAAGGGGGCCATCCACCGATTTATGGCTACACCTTC
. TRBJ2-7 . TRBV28 CASSFRGNGEQYF TGTGCCAGCAGTTTTAGGGGAAATGGCGAGCAGTACTTC
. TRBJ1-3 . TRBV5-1 CASSLVGGGNTIYF TGCGCCAGCAGCTTGGTTGGAGGCGGAAACACCATATATTTT
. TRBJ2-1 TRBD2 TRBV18 CASSPLAGVYNEQFF TGTGCCAGCTCACCGCTAGCGGGAGTCTACAATGAGCAGTTCTTC
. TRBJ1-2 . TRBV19 CASSIRGANYGYTF TGTGCCAGTAGTATCCGGGGAGCTAACTATGGCTACACCTTC
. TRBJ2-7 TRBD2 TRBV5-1 CASSQPGLAAEQYF TGCGCCAGCAGCCAACCGGGACTAGCAGCCGAGCAGTACTTC
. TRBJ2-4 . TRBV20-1 CSGSAEDIQYF TGCAGTGGATCTGCGGAAGACATTCAGTACTTC
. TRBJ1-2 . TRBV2 CASSARGGAYGYTF TGTGCCAGCAGTGCCCGGGGGGGCGCCTATGGCTACACCTTC
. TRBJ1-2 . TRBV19 CASRAGGVNYGYTF TGTGCCAGTAGGGCTGGGGGGGTGAACTATGGCTACACCTTC
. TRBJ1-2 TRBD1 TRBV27 CASTIRTGAGGYTF TGTGCCAGCACCATTCGGACAGGGGCCGGAGGCTACACCTTC
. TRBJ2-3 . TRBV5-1 CASSYHRQPNTDTQYF TGCGCCAGCAGCTACCACCGACAGCCCAACACAGATACGCAGTATTTT
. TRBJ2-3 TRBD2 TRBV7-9 CASSLAGLAGGTDTQYF TGTGCCAGCAGCTTAGCGGGACTAGCGGGAGGCACAGATACGCAGTATTTT
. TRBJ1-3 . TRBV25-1 CASRTGFSGNTIYF TGTGCCAGCAGGACAGGTTTCTCTGGAAACACCATATATTTT
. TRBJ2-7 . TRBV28 CATKDFYEQYF TGTGCCACCAAGGATTTTTACGAGCAGTACTTC
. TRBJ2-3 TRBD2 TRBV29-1 CSVRLAGSTDTQYF TGCAGCGTTAGACTAGCGGGATCCACAGATACGCAGTATTTT